The 2 T cell receptor beta chains given below trace back to one sample, sequenced in a study of response to subunit inactivated influenza vaccine. TCRdb called the RT-PCR reads again in MiXCR, with one record for every CDR3 protein. The data hold over 800,000 distinct CDR3 sequences, with 21% observed a single time. Sequenced here: PBMCs from blood, sampled around 5 days after vaccination. Source of these receptors: a man in his fifties or sixties who received an inactivated influenza vaccine.

This sequence joins TRBV20-1 and TRBJ2-1, with TRBD2 identical over 11 bases. The trim removed 3 bases at V and 10 bases at J, leaving 5 bases unmatched. In germline, CDR1 is DFQATT, CDR2 SNEGSKA (reference sequence). This CDR3 has 13 residues. The CDR3 nucleotides read TGCAGTGCTAGCGCTAGGACTAGCGGGGAGCAGTTCTTC. Residues: CSASARTSGEQFF.

This clonotype has just a few counts. The DNA of the CDR3 is TGCGCCAGCAGTGATTTAGGGACTAGCGGGTCTCCTTCTAGCACAGATACGCAGTATTTT. Its translation is CASSDLGTSGSPSSTDTQYF. J is TRBJ2-3 and V is TRBV10-2, with TRBD2 matching 12 bases. The V and J ends lost 3 bases and 0 bases, in that order; junction bases with no gene match: 13. The V gene's germline CDR1 is WSHSY and CDR2 SAAADI. The CDR3 contains 20 residues.